These 3 T cell receptor beta chains came from one sample sequenced in a study of blood T cell repertoires in COVID-19. Clones were read by immunoSEQ multiplex PCR, and TCRdb kept only the in-frame ones, dropping some. The repertoire holds roughly 140,000 clones, with roughly 82% as singletons. Source material: peripheral blood. These receptors came from a woman aged 45-65 years in a cohort sampled during active or convalescent COVID-19.

The chain uses TRBV29-1 and TRBJ2-7; D is unclear. Germline V CDR1 and CDR2: SQVTM, ANQGSEA. Trimming left V 4 bases short and J 1 base short, with 8 bases between. This CDR3 region has 12 residues. The CDR3 DNA follows: TGCAGCGTTGGCGTTCCTTCCTACGAGCAGTACTTC. It specifies CSVGVPSYEQYF.

This chain's CDR3 is CASSLAVSAQETQYF. The CDR3 nucleotides read TGCGCCAGCAGCTTGGCCGTCAGCGCTCAAGAGACCCAGTACTTC. This sequence joins TRBV5-1 and TRBJ2-5; no reliable D call. The CDR3 runs 15 residues. Germline V CDR1 and CDR2: SGHRS, YFSETQ. V dropped 0 bases and J dropped 2 bases, with 11 bases sitting between them.

The rearrangement joins TRBV27 to TRBJ2-7; D is ambiguous. Germline CDR1 reads MNHEY; CDR2 reads SMNVEV (reference sequence). This CDR3 spans 14 amino acids. V shed 2 bases and J shed 0 bases, with 8 bases lying between them. The CDR3 reads CASSLQQSSYEQYF. CDR3 bases: TGTGCCAGCAGTTTACAACAGAGCTCCTACGAGCAGTACTTC.